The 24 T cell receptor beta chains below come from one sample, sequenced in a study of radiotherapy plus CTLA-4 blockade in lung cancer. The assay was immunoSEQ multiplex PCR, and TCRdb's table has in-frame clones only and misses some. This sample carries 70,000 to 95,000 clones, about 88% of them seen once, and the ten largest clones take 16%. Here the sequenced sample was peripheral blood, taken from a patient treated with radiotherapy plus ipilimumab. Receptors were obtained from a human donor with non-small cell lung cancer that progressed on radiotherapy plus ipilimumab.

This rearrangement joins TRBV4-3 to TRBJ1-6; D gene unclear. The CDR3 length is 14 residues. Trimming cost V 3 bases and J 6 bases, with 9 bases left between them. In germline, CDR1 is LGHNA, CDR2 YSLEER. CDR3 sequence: CASSQESPNSPLHF. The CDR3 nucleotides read TGCGCCAGCAGCCAGGAAAGCCCTAATTCACCCCTCCACTTT.

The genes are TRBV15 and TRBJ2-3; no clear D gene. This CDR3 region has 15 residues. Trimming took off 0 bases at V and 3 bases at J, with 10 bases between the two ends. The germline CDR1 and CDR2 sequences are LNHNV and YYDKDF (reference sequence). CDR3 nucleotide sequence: TGTGCCACCAGCAGAGATTTACAGCTGACAGATACGCAGTATTTT. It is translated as CATSRDLQLTDTQYF.

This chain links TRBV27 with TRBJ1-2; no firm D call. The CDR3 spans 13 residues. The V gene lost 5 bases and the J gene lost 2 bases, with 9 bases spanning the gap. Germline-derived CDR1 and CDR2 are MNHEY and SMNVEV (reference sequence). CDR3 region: CASSPWRNYGYTF. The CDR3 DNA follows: TGTGCCAGCAGTCCGTGGAGGAACTATGGCTACACCTTC.

Here the CDR3 reads CASSQDFRGGYEQYF. Written as DNA, the CDR3 is TGCGCCAGCAGCCAAGACTTTAGGGGCGGGTACGAGCAGTACTTC. The gene calls are TRBV4-1 and TRBJ2-7, with D tentatively TRBD1 or TRBD2 (5 bases each). The CDR3 totals 15 residues. V shed 0 bases and J shed 4 bases, with 13 bases lying between them. Germline assignment: CDR1 MGHRA and CDR2 YSYEKL.

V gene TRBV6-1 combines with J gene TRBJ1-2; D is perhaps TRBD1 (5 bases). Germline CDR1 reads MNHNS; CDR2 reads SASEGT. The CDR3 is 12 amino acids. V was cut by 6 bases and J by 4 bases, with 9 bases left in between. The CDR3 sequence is CASSPDIYGYTF. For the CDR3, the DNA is TGTGCCAGCAGCCCGGACATCTATGGCTACACCTTC.

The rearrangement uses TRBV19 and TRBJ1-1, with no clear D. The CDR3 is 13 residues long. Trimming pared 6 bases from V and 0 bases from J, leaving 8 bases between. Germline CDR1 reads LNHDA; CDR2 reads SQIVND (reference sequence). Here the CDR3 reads CASRAEMNTEAFF. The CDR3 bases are TGTGCCAGTAGGGCGGAAATGAACACTGAAGCTTTCTTT.

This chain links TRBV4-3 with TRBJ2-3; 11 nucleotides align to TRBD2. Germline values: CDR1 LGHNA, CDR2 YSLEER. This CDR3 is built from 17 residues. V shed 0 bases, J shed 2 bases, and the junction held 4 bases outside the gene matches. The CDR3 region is CASSQELAGDYTDTQYF. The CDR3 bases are TGCGCCAGCAGCCAAGAACTAGCGGGGGACTACACAGATACGCAGTATTTT.

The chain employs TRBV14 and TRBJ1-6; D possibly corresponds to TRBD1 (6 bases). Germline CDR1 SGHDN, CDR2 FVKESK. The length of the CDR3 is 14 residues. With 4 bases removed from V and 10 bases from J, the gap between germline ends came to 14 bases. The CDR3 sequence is CASSPQRGGSPLHF. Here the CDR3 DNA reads TGTGCCAGCAGCCCCCAACGGGGGGGCTCACCCCTCCACTTT.

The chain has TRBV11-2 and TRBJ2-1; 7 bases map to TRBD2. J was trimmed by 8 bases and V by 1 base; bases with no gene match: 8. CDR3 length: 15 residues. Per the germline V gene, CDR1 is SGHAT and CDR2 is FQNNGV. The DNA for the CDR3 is TGTGCCAGCAGCTTAGGTCTCGGCGGGAGAGATGAGCAGTTCTTC. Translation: CASSLGLGGRDEQFF.

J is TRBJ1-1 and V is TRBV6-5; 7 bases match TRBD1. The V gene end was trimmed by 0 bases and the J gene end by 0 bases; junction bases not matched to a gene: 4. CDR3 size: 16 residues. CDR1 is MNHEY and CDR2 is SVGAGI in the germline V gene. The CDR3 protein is CASSYSTGRLNTEAFF. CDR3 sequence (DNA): TGTGCCAGCAGTTACTCGACAGGGCGGCTGAACACTGAAGCTTTCTTT.

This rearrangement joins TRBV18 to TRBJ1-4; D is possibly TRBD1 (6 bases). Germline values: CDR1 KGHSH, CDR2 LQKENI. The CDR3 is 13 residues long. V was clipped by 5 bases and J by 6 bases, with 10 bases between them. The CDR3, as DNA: TGTGCCAGCTCAAACAGGGAGGATGAAAAACTGTTTTTT. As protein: CASSNREDEKLFF.

The CDR3 loop is CASSTYRKQGGQPQHF. The CDR3 nucleotides read TGTGCCAGTAGTACTTACAGGAAACAAGGGGGTCAGCCCCAGCATTTT. The chain has TRBV19 and TRBJ1-5, with D tentatively TRBD1 (6 bases). Germline-derived CDR1 and CDR2 are LNHDA and SQIVND (reference sequence). The germline V and J ends were trimmed by 4 bases and 6 bases, with 19 bases remaining between them. This CDR3 contains 16 residues.

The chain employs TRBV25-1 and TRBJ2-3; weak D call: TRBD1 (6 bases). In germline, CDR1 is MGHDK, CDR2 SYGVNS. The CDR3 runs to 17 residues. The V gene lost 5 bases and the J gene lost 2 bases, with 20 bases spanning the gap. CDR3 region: CASSSPGTTDTTDTQYF. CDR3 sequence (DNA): TGTGCCAGCAGTTCTCCCGGGACAACAGATACCACAGATACGCAGTATTTT.

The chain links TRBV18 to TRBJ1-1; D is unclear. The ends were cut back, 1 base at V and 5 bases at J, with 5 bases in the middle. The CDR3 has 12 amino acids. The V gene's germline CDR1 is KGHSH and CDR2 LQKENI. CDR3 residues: CASSPLGTEAFF. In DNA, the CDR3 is TGTGCCAGCTCACCACTGGGGACTGAAGCTTTCTTT.

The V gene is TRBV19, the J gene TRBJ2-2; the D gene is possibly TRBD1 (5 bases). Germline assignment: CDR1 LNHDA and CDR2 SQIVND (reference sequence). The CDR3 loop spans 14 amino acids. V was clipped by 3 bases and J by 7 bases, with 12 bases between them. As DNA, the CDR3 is TGTGCCAGTAGTATCCTTCCCGACAGCGGGGAGCTGTTTTTT. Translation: CASSILPDSGELFF.

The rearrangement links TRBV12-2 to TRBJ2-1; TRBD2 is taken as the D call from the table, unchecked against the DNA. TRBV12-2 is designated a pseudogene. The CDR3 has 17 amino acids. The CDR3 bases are TGTGCAAGTCGCTTAGGGCCAAGCGGGGATAACTACAATGAGCAGTTCTTC. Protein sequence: CASRLGPSGDNYNEQFF.

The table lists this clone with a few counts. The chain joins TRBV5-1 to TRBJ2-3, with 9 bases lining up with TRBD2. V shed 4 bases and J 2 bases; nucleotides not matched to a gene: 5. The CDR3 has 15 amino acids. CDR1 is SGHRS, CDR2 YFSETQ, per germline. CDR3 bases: TGCGCCAGCAGCGGGACTAGCTACTCCACAGATACGCAGTATTTT. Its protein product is CASSGTSYSTDTQYF.

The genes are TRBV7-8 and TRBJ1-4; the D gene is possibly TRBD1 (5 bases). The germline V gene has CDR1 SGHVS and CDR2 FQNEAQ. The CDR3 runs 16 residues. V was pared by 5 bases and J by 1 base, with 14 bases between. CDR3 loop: CASSQQGFGTNEKLFF. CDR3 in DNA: TGTGCCAGCAGCCAGCAGGGTTTCGGAACTAATGAAAAACTGTTTTTT.

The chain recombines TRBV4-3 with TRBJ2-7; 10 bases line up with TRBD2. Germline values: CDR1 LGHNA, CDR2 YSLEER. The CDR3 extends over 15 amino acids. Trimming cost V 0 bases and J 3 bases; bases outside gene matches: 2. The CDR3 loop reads CASSQDASGSYEQYF. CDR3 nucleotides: TGCGCCAGCAGCCAAGACGCTAGCGGGAGCTACGAGCAGTACTTC.

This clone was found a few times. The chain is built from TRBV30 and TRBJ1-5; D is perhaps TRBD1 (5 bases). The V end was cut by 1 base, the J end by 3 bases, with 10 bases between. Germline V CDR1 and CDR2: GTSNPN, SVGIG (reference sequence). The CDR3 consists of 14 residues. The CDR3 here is CAWSAGQPNQPQHF. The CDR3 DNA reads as TGTGCCTGGAGTGCGGGGCAGCCCAATCAGCCCCAGCATTTT.

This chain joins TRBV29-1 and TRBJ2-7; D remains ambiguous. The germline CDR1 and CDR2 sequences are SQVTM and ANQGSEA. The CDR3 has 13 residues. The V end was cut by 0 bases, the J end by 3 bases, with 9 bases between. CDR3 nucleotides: TGCAGCGTTGAAGATGAGAGTGGCTACGAGCAGTACTTC. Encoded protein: CSVEDESGYEQYF.

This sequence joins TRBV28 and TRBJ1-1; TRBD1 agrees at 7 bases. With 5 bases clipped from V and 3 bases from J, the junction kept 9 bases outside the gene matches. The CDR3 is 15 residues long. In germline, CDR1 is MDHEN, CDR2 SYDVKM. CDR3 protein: CASSPTTGWDTEAFF. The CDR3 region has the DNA TGTGCCAGCAGTCCGACGACAGGGTGGGACACTGAAGCTTTCTTT.

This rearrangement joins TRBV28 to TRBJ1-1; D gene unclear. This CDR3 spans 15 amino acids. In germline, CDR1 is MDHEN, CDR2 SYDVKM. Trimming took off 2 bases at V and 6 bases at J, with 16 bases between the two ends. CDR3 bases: TGTGCCAGCAGTTTACAATGGCGAGCAAGATCTGAAGCTTTCTTT. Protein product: CASSLQWRARSEAFF.

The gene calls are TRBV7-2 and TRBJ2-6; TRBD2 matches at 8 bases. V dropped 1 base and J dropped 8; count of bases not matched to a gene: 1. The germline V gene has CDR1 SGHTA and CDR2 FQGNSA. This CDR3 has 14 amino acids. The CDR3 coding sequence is TGTGCCAGCAGCTTAGGCGGGGGGACCAACGTCCTGACTTTC. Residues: CASSLGGGTNVLTF.